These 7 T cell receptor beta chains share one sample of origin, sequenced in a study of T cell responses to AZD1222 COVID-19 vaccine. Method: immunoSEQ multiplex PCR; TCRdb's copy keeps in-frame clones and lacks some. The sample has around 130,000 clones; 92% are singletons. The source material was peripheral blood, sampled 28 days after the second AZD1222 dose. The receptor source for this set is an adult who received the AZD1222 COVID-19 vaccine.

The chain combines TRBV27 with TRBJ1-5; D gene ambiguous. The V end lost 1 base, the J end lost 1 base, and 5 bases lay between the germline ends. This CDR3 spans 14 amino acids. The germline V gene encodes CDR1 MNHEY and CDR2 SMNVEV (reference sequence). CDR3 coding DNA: TGTGCCAGCAGTTTATTTGGAAGCAATCAGCCCCAGCATTTT. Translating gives CASSLFGSNQPQHF.

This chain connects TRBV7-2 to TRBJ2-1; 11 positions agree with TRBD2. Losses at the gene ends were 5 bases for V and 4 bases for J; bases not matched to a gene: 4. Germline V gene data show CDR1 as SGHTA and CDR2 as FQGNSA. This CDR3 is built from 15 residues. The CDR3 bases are TGTGCCAGCAGCCGCGTAGCGGGGGGGTACAATGAGCAGTTCTTC. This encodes CASSRVAGGYNEQFF.

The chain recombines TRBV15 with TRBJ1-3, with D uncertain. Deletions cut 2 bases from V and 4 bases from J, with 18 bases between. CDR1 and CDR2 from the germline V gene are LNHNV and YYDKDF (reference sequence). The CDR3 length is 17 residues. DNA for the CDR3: TGTGCCACCAGCAGAACCCGTCGGAGGTCTGGAGGAAACACCATATATTTT. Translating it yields CATSRTRRRSGGNTIYF. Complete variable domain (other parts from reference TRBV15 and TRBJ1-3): DAMVIQNPRYQVTQFGKPVTLSCSQTLNHNVMYWYQQKSSQAPKLLFHYYDKDFNNEADTPDNFQSRRPNTSFCFLDIRSPGLGDTAMYLCATSRTRRRSGGNTIYFGEGSWLTVV.

CDR3 amino acids: CASSFGAQPQHF. As DNA, the CDR3 is TGTGCCAGCAGCTTCGGCGCTCAGCCCCAGCATTTT. The rearrangement uses TRBV5-8 and TRBJ1-5; D not certain. Germline CDR1 reads SGHTS; CDR2 reads YDEGEE. The ends were cut back, 2 bases at V and 6 bases at J, with 6 bases in the middle. The CDR3 is made up of 12 amino acids.

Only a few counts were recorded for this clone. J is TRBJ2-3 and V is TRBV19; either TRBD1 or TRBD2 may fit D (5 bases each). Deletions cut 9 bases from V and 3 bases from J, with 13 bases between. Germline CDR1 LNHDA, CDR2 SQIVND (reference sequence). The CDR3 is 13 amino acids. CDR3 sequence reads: CARPGPPTDTQYF. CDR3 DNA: TGTGCCAGGCCGGGACCGCCGACAGATACGCAGTATTTT. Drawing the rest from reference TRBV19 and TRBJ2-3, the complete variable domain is DGGITQSPKYLFRKEGQNVTLSCEQNLNHDAMYWYRQDPGQGLRLIYYSQIVNDFQKGDIAEGYSVSREKKESFPLTVTSAQKNPTAFYLCARPGPPTDTQYFGPGTRLTVL.

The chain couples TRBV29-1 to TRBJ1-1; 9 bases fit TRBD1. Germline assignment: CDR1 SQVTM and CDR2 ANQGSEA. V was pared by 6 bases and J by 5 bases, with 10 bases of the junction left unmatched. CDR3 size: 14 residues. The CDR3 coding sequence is TGCAGCGTGGGAACCGGGACAGGGAGTACTGAAGCTTTCTTT. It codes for CSVGTGTGSTEAFF.

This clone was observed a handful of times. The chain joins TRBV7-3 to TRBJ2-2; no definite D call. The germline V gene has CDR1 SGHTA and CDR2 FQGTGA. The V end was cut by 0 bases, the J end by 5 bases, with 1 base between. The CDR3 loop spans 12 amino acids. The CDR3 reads CASSLTTGELFF. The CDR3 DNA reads TGTGCCAGCAGCTTAACAACCGGGGAGCTGTTTTTT.